The sequence of this TCR beta chain was determined in a study of Graves' ophthalmopathy and Graves' hyperthyroidism. V was shortened by 7 bases and J by 6 bases, with 13 bases between the two germline ends. The length of the CDR3 is 13 residues. The sequenced template was RNA, covering the TCR beta CDR3 region. The workflow started with a first-round RT-PCR run with HTBI primers and then moved on to a second-round multiplex PCR. TCRdb recomputed calls from the multiplex PCR reads with MiXCR, one row per CDR3 protein. The table shows a few hundred thousand distinct CDR3 sequences, with 17% occurring only once. Broader study findings: Detected in blood as well were most expanded thyroid clonotypes with frequency above 0.001.

This clonotype was detected many times. Its target is not known. Being free of ophthalmopathy for 18 months of follow-up defined stable hyperthyroidism. Eligible hyperthyroidism cases comprised new diagnoses of under 2 months' duration in individuals aged 18 to 65. PBMCs were density-gradient isolated from approximately 10 ml fresh blood. The sequence derives from an adult woman with stable Graves' hyperthyroidism. Sequencing used peripheral blood. V usage is TRBV12-3 or TRBV12-4 and J usage is TRBJ2-4, with D tentatively TRBD2 (6 bases). CDR3 protein: CASTGRVGNIQYF. CDR3 in DNA: TGTGCCAGCACCGGGAGAGTAGGAAACATTCAGTACTTC.